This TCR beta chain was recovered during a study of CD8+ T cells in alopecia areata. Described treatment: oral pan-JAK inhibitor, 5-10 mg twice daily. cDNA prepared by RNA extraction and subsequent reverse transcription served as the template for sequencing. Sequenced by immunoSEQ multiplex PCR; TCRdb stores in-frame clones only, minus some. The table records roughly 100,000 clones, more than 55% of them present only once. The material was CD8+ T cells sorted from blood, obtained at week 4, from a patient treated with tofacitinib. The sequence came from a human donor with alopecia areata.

The CDR3, as DNA: TGTGCCAGCAGCTTAAGTAGCGGGAGCTCCTACGAGCAGTACTTC. This encodes CASSLSSGSSYEQYF. V gene TRBV7-7 combines with J gene TRBJ2-7; 9 nucleotides agree with TRBD2. The CDR3 consists of 15 residues. V shed 2 bases, J shed 0 bases, and the junction held 2 bases outside the gene matches. CDR1 is SSHAT, CDR2 FNYEAQ, per germline (reference sequence).